This note documents a single T cell receptor (beta chain) sequence. It lacks a known antigen. Base qualities are not provided; no much larger clone lies one nucleotide away. Preparation of the library involved the immunoSEQ multiplex PCR assay. Drawn from immuneACCESS, this table holds only the in-frame rearrangements with V and J called that TCRdb kept. Clones are partly lost; checked studies trace under half to an unresolved V gene and leave the rest unexplained. The sample yields tens of thousands of clones; more than 70% were counted once. Less than 1.5% of the sample lies in the top ten. For TCR Vbeta sequencing, memory CD4+ T cells were sorted ex vivo from the peripheral blood of both healthy controls and narcolepsy patients. The record originates from a study of T cells in narcolepsy (dated by TCRdb to 2016 to 2019). Regarding the complete study: The study enrolled patients with narcolepsy type 1 or type 2 (NT1, NT2) together with healthy control donors. The study used TCR Vbeta sequencing to track clonotypes in blood and CSF while looking for autoreactive T cells in narcolepsy patients that target self-antigens of hypocretin neurons (hypocretin, TRIB2).

Results and caveats for the whole study, not just this receptor: In plots comparing CSF and blood CD4+ T cell clonotypes from the same patient, HCRT-specific and TRIB2-specific autoreactive clonotypes were highlighted. Numbers of sequenced blood memory CD4+ clonotypes were comparable, with averages of about 37,000 in patients and approximately 33,000 in controls. Autoreactive clonotypes were reported to be detected serially in the blood of the same patients and of different patients, but not in the blood of healthy controls. No sequences matching autoreactive T cell clones were present in some of the blood memory CD4+ repertoires from patients and controls.

The CDR3 has 15 amino acids, counting the end cysteine and phenylalanine. The only DNA kept is the CDR3, 45 bases in frame from the first base. The germline V gene specifies MNHNS as CDR1 and SASEGT as CDR2. V lost 5 bases and J lost 4 bases; the stretch between them is 15 bases long. Rearrangement joined TRBV6-1 to TRBJ1-3; the D gene is perhaps TRBD1, from 6 matching bases. The material sequenced was CD45RA- memory CD4+ T cells from PBMCs. The sample's cell subset or site label, decoded: memory T cells sorted ex vivo from peripheral blood. This TCR came from a human donor with narcolepsy. CDR3 reads: CASSPQGGRGNTIYF. At the DNA level, the sequence is TGTGCCAGCAGTCCACAGGGTGGGAGGGGAAACACCATATATTTT.